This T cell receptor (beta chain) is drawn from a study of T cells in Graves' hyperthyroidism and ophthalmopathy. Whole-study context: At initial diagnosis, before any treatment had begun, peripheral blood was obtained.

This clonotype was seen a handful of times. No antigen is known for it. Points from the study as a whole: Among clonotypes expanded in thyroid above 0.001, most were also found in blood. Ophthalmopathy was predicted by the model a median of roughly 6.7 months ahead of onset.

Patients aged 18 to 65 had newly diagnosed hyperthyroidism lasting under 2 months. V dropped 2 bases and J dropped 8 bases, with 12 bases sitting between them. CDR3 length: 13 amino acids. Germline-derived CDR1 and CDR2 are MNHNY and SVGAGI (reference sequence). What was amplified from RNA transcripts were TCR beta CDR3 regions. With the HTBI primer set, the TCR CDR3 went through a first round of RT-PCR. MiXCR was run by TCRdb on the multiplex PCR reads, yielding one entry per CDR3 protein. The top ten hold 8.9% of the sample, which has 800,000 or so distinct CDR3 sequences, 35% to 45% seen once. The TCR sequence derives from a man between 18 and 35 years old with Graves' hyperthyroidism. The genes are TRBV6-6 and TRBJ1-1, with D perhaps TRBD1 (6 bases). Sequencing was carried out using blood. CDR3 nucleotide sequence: TGTGCCAGCAGTTACAAGGGACACCCAGAAGCTTTCTTT. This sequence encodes CASSYKGHPEAFF.